This T cell receptor (beta chain) was identified during a study of CD8+ T cells in alopecia areata (dated by TCRdb to about 2018). At the level of the whole study: Treated patients were enrolled in an open-label pilot trial of oral tofacitinib, 5 to 10 mg twice daily, for moderate-to-severe alopecia areata. TCRbeta CDR3 regions were amplified by immunoSEQ multiplex PCR using 35 Vbeta forward and 13 Jbeta reverse primers. Scalp clonality was compared among normal scalp (n=4), patchy alopecia areata scalp (n=8), and alopecia totalis/universalis scalp (n=8). RNA came from the PAXgene miRNA kit for fixed scalp, the miRNeasy kit for PBMCs, and the RNeasy kit for mouse skin. In both human patients and the C3H/HeJ mouse model, the study applied high-throughput TCRbeta sequencing to look at T cell clonal expansion in alopecia areata. Tofacitinib was administered for 6 to 18 months, and 6 months of follow-up off drug were then conducted to assess delayed response and recurrence. Scalp tissue and sorted CD4+ and CD8+ peripheral blood T cells from patchy and totalis/universalis alopecia areata patients and from healthy controls were covered by human TCRbeta sequencing. Tofacitinib-treated patients had biopsies at baseline and at 4 and 24 weeks of treatment, with a later scalp biopsy in several patients.

Per the publication, the time point label means: baseline before oral tofacitinib. Lesional scalp punch biopsies and peripheral blood were obtained from alopecia areata patients. After PBMCs were isolated by density centrifugation and stained for CD3, CD4 and CD8, a FACSAria was used to sort CD4+ and CD8+ T cells. On this clone: What this receptor recognizes is not known. It has no much larger one-base neighbor in the sample; base qualities were not kept.

To prepare the library, the immunoSEQ multiplex PCR assay was applied. For TCR sequencing, RNA was extracted from every sample and reverse transcribed into cDNA to serve as template. First-strand cDNA was synthesized using SuperScript III with a 2:1 mix of oligo-dT and random hexamers. A synthetic immune receptor repertoire was used to gauge amplification bias, and whatever bias remained was removed computationally. On the study's bioinformatics: Raw reads were preprocessed to remove errors, and CDR3 was defined by IMGT conventions from the conserved cysteine to phenylalanine. Clonality was computed by normalizing Shannon entropy by log2 of the number of productive unique TCRs and subtracting the result from 1. Whether scalp clones were CD4 or CD8 was inferred by matching scalp TCRbeta sequences against CD4 and CD8 repertoires sorted from blood. Held by TCRdb, this immuneACCESS table contains in-frame sequences only and omits some clones. Under half of the omission traces to an unresolved V gene where checked; the cause of the rest is unknown. For V, J and clone size, that table is used; D and trimming come from the DNA. The sample contains around 250,000 clones, 65% to 70% of them found a single time. The top ten clonotypes cover 1.2% of the sample.

What the research found in general, with its limitations: Shared TCR sequences between patients were less evident than in mice, which may be partly attributable to HLA diversity in the patient population. Compared with normal scalp, lesional scalp, particularly in alopecia totalis/universalis, had higher clonality and more expanded CD8+ clones, which suggests antigenic drive. Scalp TCR repertoire analysis is complicated because resident alphabeta T cells in normal human skin are also sequenced, whereas mouse skin is dominated by gammadelta T cells.

CDR3 length: 15 amino acids, cysteine to phenylalanine. Here the CDR3 DNA is all that survives: 45 bases in frame from base 1. After removal of 4 bases from V and 1 base from J, the junction retains 3 bases not matched to a gene. CDR1 and CDR2, per the germline V gene, are MGHRA and YSYEKL. Sequenced here: CD4+ T cells sorted from blood, sampled at week 0. This receptor was identified in a human donor with alopecia areata. The chain couples TRBV4-1 to TRBJ2-7; 11 middle bases align to TRBD1. The CDR3 reads CASSRGQGASYEQYF. The bases are TGCGCCAGCAGCCGCGGACAGGGGGCATCCTACGAGCAGTACTTC.